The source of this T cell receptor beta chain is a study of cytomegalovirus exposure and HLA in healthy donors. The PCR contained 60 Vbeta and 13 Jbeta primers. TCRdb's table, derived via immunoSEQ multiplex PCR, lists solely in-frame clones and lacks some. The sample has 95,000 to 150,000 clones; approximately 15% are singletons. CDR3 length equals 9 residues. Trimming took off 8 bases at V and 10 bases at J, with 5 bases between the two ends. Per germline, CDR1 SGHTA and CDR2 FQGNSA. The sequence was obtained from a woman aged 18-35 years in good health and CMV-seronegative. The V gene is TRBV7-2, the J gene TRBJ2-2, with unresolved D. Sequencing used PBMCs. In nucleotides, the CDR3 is TGTGCCAGCGAGGTGGAGCTGTTTTTT. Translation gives CASEVELFF.